This T cell receptor (beta chain) was sequenced during a study of CD8+ T cells in alopecia areata. For the study at large: Affected scalp percentage set treated patients' severity scores.

RNA extraction and reverse transcription yielded cDNA as sequencing template. Generated by immunoSEQ multiplex PCR, the TCRdb table keeps only in-frame clones and is missing some. The table lists about 180,000 clones, approximately 55% of them singletons, with 11% in the top ten. The study's findings and limits: The study also sequences resident alphabeta T cells of normal skin in scalp samples. Expanded CD8+ clones among the top 100, as well as scalp clonality, were significantly decreased by tofacitinib.

Treatment denoted: oral pan-JAK inhibitor, 5-10 mg twice daily. Comments on this clone: Its antigen is not known.

Trimming pared 6 bases from V and 1 base from J, leaving 7 bases between. The CDR3 totals 12 residues. Germline V gene sequence: CDR1 KGHSH, CDR2 LQKENI. Here the sequenced sample was CD8+ T cells sorted from blood, taken at week 24, from a patient treated with tofacitinib. This sequence joins TRBV18 and TRBJ2-7; tentatively, D is TRBD1 (6 bases). This receptor was taken from a human donor with alopecia areata. This CDR3 reads CASSTGSYEQYF. The CDR3 DNA sequence: TGTGCCAGCTCCACAGGGTCCTACGAGCAGTACTTC.